The 23 T cell receptor beta chains presented below share a single source sample, sequenced in a study of vaccination and CD4 T cells after COVID-19. Time point specified: late sampling 161 to 241 days after vaccination in three convalescent patients. Treatment described: roughly 10-day PBMC culture with coronavirus spike peptide pools or control peptides (ViraFEST assay). These receptors' antigens are unknown. An Oncomine TCR Beta short-read assay was used to sequence the DNA from cultured CD4+ T cells. From the PCR reads, TCRdb called clonotypes with MiXCR, one entry per CDR3 protein. Altogether tens of thousands of distinct CDR3 sequences are present, approximately 38% being singletons, with the ten largest covering 9.9%. The specimen comprised CD4+ T cells from blood, cultured in vitro, sampled about 7 months after SARS-CoV-2 vaccination. Receptors were obtained from a human donor who had recovered from COVID-19.

This clonotype was seen more than once but under ten times. The rearrangement links TRBV21-1 to TRBJ1-1; the table's TRBD1 call for D was not verified on the DNA. TRBV21-1 is an annotated pseudogene. This CDR3 comprises 11 residues. CDR3 in amino acids: CASRTGGEAFF. The CDR3 DNA reads as TGTGCCAGCAGGACGGGGGGTGAAGCTTTCTTT.

The CDR3 bases are TGTGCCAGCAGCTGGGGGACTAGCGGAGAAGAGACCCAGTACTTC. Residues: CASSWGTSGEETQYF. This chain uses TRBV7-2 with TRBJ2-5; TRBD2 aligns across 11 bases. With 4 bases clipped from V and 3 bases from J, the junction kept 4 bases outside the gene matches. Germline V gene lookup returns CDR1 SGHTA and CDR2 FQGNSA. The CDR3 totals 15 residues.

This chain links TRBV20-1 with TRBJ2-3, with TRBD2 matching 8 bases. The CDR3 contains 12 residues. The V gene's germline CDR1 is DFQATT and CDR2 SNEGSKA (reference sequence). Trimming at V came to 5 bases and at J to 5 bases, leaving 3 bases not matched to a gene. CDR3 nucleotides: TGCAGTGCTCTTAGCGGGGTAGATACGCAGTATTTT. Amino acid sequence: CSALSGVDTQYF.

The chain carries TRBV11-1 and TRBJ2-5, with D perhaps matching TRBD1 (5 bases). CDR3 length equals 15 residues. Between the trimmed V and J ends, which lost 3 bases and 5 bases, there was a span of 16 bases. Germline CDR1 reads SGHAT; CDR2 reads FQDESV (reference sequence). The CDR3 loop is CASSFGSAGIETQYF. The CDR3 coding sequence is TGTGCCAGCAGCTTTGGGTCGGCAGGGATCGAGACCCAGTACTTC.

J is TRBJ2-7 and V is TRBV19; 12 nucleotides align to TRBD2. This CDR3 has 14 amino acids. Trimming took 5 bases from V and 3 from J; bases not matched to a gene: 2. Per the germline V gene, CDR1 is LNHDA and CDR2 is SQIVND (reference sequence). The CDR3 DNA is TGTGCCAGTAGTTCACTAGCGGGAGGCTACGAGCAGTACTTC. This translates into CASSSLAGGYEQYF. The full variable domain, with the rest looked up from reference TRBV19 and TRBJ2-7, is DGGITQSPKYLFRKEGQNVTLSCEQNLNHDAMYWYRQDPGQGLRLIYYSQIVNDFQKGDIAEGYSVSREKKESFPLTVTSAQKNPTAFYLCASSSLAGGYEQYFGPGTRLTVT.

CDR3 DNA sequence: TGTGCCAGCAGCGAGAACTCCGGGGCTCTCACAGATACGCAGTATTTT. Amino acid sequence: CASSENSGALTDTQYF. The V and J genes are TRBV7-3 and TRBJ2-3; either TRBD1 or TRBD2 may supply D (5 bases each). Per germline, CDR1 SGHTA and CDR2 FQGTGA. V lost 5 bases, J lost 2 bases, and 17 bases lay in between. The CDR3 consists of 16 residues.

This clonotype is labeled medium-sized (0.01 to 0.1%). This chain connects TRBV10-3 to TRBJ1-5; the D gene is possibly TRBD1 (5 bases). Germline lookup yields CDR1 ENHRY and CDR2 SYGVKD. The CDR3 has 17 residues. V was shortened by 0 bases and J by 1 base, with 13 bases between the two germline ends. The CDR3 nucleotides are TGTGCCATCAGTGAGTCCGTCGGGACCAGGAGCAATCAGCCCCAGCATTTT. Protein sequence: CAISESVGTRSNQPQHF.

This chain joins TRBV15 and TRBJ2-1; TRBD2 might be the D (5 bases). The CDR3 consists of 15 residues. CDR1 and CDR2 from the germline V gene are LNHNV and YYDKDF (reference sequence). The V end lost 5 bases, the J end lost 8 bases, and 19 bases lay between the germline ends. The CDR3 region is CATSGGLGLGYEQFF. CDR3 sequence (DNA): TGTGCCACCAGCGGCGGACTTGGTCTGGGTTATGAGCAGTTCTTC. The variable domain in full, completed from reference TRBV15 and TRBJ2-1, reads DAMVIQNPRYQVTQFGKPVTLSCSQTLNHNVMYWYQQKSSQAPKLLFHYYDKDFNNEADTPDNFQSRRPNTSFCFLDIRSPGLGDTAMYLCATSGGLGLGYEQFFGPGTRLTVL.

This clonotype was counted a few times. The V and J genes are TRBV7-2 and TRBJ1-1; D is undetermined. Germline V CDR1 and CDR2: SGHTA, FQGNSA. CDR3 length: 13 amino acids. Trimming took 1 base from V and 7 from J, leaving 10 bases between them. Here the CDR3 DNA reads TGTGCCAGCAGCTTAGACGGGAATGGTGAAGCTTTCTTT. It is translated as CASSLDGNGEAFF.

This chain connects TRBV6-1 to TRBJ1-1; 7 bases fit TRBD1. The CDR3 consists of 13 residues. Germline V gene data show CDR1 as MNHNS and CDR2 as SASEGT. Losses at the gene ends were 9 bases for V and 4 bases for J; bases not matched to a gene: 8. This CDR3 reads CASYVTGATEAFF. CDR3 bases: TGTGCCAGTTACGTAACAGGGGCCACTGAAGCTTTCTTT.

This chain links TRBV6-1 with TRBJ2-5; D not certain. CDR3 size: 11 residues. In germline, CDR1 is MNHNS, CDR2 SASEGT. The germline V and J ends were trimmed by 4 bases and 4 bases, with 4 bases remaining between them. The CDR3 region is CASSAGETQYF. The DNA of the CDR3 is TGTGCCAGCAGTGCTGGAGAGACCCAGTACTTC.

This clonotype was detected only a few times. The V call is TRBV27, the J call TRBJ2-1; no clear D. CDR3 length: 11 residues. The germline V gene encodes CDR1 MNHEY and CDR2 SMNVEV (reference sequence). V was cut by 7 bases and J by 7 bases, with 8 bases left in between. CDR3 DNA sequence: TGTGCCAGCACCCCCCGGAATGAGCAGTTCTTC. It yields the protein CASTPRNEQFF.

The sample holds a few counts of this clonotype. The V call is TRBV14, the J call TRBJ1-5; D is possibly TRBD1 (5 bases). The germline CDR1 and CDR2 sequences are SGHDN and FVKESK. The CDR3 totals 14 residues. Trimming took off 4 bases at V and 2 bases at J, with 9 bases between the two ends. CDR3 sequence (DNA): TGTGCCAGCAGCCGAATGGGGGGCAATCAGCCCCAGCATTTT. Translating gives CASSRMGGNQPQHF.

J is TRBJ2-7 and V is TRBV7-9, with a tentative D call TRBD1 (5 bases). The CDR3 is made up of 15 amino acids. Germline assignment: CDR1 SEHNR and CDR2 FQNEAQ (reference sequence). V was cut by 8 bases and J by 2 bases, with 19 bases left in between. CDR3 in DNA: TGTGCCAGCGGACCCTCTGGGGCCACTACCTACGAGCAGTACTTC. Translated, it gives CASGPSGATTYEQYF.

The genes are TRBV28 and TRBJ1-5; unclear D gene. V was shortened by 3 bases and J by 1 base, with 10 bases between the two germline ends. Germline V gene data show CDR1 as MDHEN and CDR2 as SYDVKM. The CDR3 sequence is 15 residues long. In DNA form, the CDR3 reads TGTGCCAGCAGTTTTCGGGGTTTAAGCAATCAGCCCCAGCATTTT. As protein: CASSFRGLSNQPQHF.

The chain uses TRBV20-1 and TRBJ1-5; D is possibly TRBD1 (5 bases). The CDR3 runs 16 residues. CDR1 and CDR2 from the germline V gene are DFQATT and SNEGSKA (reference sequence). Trimming removed 6 bases at V and 4 bases at J, with 22 bases between. The DNA for the CDR3 is TGCAGTGCCCCCTGGGGGAGGGATTGGGGGAATCAGCCCCAGCATTTT. Protein product: CSAPWGRDWGNQPQHF.

J is TRBJ2-6 and V is TRBV19, with 7 bases fitting TRBD1. V shed 7 bases and J 4 bases; nucleotides not matched to a gene: 4. Germline V gives CDR1 LNHDA, CDR2 SQIVND (reference sequence). This CDR3 is 14 amino acids long. The CDR3 loop is CASTWGQGANVLTF. In nucleotides, the CDR3 is TGTGCCAGTACCTGGGGACAGGGGGCCAACGTCCTGACTTTC.

V is TRBV28 and J is TRBJ1-6, with D maybe TRBD1 (6 bases). This CDR3 comprises 15 residues. Trimming removed 3 bases at V and 6 bases at J, with 12 bases between. Germline V CDR1 and CDR2: MDHEN, SYDVKM. The CDR3 region has the DNA TGTGCCAGCAGTTTCAGGGGAATTCGTAATTCACCCCTCCACTTT. Its translation: CASSFRGIRNSPLHF.

For the CDR3, the DNA is TGTGCCAGCAGCCGCGGGACAGGGGGCGGAGGCACAGATACGCAGTATTTT. Protein product: CASSRGTGGGGTDTQYF. This chain uses TRBV7-7 with TRBJ2-3; 12 nucleotides agree with TRBD1. The V segment lost 5 bases and the J segment 1 base; nucleotides outside the gene matches: 7. The CDR3 contains 17 residues. Germline CDR1 SSHAT, CDR2 FNYEAQ (reference sequence).

The chain carries TRBV6-1 and TRBJ1-6; no firm D call. CDR3 size: 15 residues. In germline, CDR1 is MNHNS, CDR2 SASEGT. The V and J ends lost 3 bases and 5 bases respectively, with 11 bases between them. Here the CDR3 DNA reads TGTGCCAGCAGTGAGTTGTCAGTCAATAATTCACCCCTCCACTTT. It yields the protein CASSELSVNNSPLHF.

The chain combines TRBV6-5 with TRBJ1-2; the match to TRBD1 covers 7 bases. Germline V gene lookup returns CDR1 MNHEY and CDR2 SVGAGI. Trimming at V came to 2 bases and at J to 3 bases, leaving 12 bases not matched to a gene. This CDR3 region has 17 residues. CDR3 nucleotides: TGTGCCAGCAGTTACGGTCTGGGACAGAATTCGGACTATGGCTACACCTTC. As protein: CASSYGLGQNSDYGYTF.

The chain links TRBV7-9 to TRBJ1-6; TRBD1 aligns across 10 bases. The trim removed 2 bases at V and 10 bases at J, leaving 5 bases unmatched. Germline-derived CDR1 and CDR2 are SEHNR and FQNEAQ (reference sequence). The CDR3 has 15 residues. In DNA, the CDR3 is TGTGCCAGCAGCTTAACGACAGGGGGCGGCTCACCCCTCCACTTT. Translation: CASSLTTGGGSPLHF.

The chain has TRBV7-9 and TRBJ2-1; 7 bases agree with TRBD1. Germline V gene lookup returns CDR1 SEHNR and CDR2 FQNEAQ (reference sequence). This CDR3 region has 15 residues. The ends lost 4 bases at V and 0 bases at J; junction bases unmatched: 3. CDR3 DNA: TGTGCCAGCAGCTGGGACAGTAGCTCCTACAATGAGCAGTTCTTC. Its protein product is CASSWDSSSYNEQFF.